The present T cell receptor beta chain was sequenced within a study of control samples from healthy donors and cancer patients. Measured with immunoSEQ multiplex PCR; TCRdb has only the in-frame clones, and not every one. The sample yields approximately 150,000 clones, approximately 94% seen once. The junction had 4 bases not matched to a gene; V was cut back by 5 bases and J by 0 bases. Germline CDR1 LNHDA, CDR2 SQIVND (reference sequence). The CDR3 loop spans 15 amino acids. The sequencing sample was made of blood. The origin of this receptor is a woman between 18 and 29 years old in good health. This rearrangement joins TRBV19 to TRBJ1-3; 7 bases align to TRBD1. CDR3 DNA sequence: TGTGCCAGTAGTGGGCAGGGGGTCTCTGGAAACACCATATATTTT. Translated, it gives CASSGQGVSGNTIYF. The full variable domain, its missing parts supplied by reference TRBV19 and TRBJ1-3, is DGGITQSPKYLFRKEGQNVTLSCEQNLNHDAMYWYRQDPGQGLRLIYYSQIVNDFQKGDIAEGYSVSREKKESFPLTVTSAQKNPTAFYLCASSGQGVSGNTIYFGEGSWLTVV.